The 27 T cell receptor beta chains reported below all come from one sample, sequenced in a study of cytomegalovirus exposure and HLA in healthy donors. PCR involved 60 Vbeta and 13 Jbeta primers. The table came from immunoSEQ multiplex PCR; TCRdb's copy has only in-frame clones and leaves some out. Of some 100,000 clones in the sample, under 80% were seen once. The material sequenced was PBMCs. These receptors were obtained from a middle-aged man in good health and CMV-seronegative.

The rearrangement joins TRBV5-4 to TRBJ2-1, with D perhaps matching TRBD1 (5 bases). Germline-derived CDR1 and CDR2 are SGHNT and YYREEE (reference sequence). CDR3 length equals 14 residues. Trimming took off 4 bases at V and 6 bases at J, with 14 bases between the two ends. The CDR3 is CASSEDSLFNEQFF. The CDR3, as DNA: TGTGCCAGCAGCGAAGACAGCCTATTCAATGAGCAGTTCTTC.

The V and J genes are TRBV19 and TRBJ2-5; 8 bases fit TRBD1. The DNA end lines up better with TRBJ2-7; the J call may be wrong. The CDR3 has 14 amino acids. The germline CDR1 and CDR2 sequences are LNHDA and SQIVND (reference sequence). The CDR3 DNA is TGTGCCAGTAGTTCCCGGGACAGGACCTACGAGCAGTACTTC. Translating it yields CASSSRDRTYEQYF.

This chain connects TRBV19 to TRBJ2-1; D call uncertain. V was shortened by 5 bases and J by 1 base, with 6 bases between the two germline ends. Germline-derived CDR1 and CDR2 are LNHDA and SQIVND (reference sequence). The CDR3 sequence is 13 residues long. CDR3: CASSSRSYNEQFF. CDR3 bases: TGTGCCAGTAGTTCCCGGTCCTACAATGAGCAGTTCTTC.

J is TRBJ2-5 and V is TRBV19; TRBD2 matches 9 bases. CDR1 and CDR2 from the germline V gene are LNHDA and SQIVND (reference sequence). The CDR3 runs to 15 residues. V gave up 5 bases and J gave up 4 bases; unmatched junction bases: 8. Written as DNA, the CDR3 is TGTGCCAGTAGTCCTAGTAGCGGGGGAGGAGAGACCCAGTACTTC. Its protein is CASSPSSGGGETQYF.

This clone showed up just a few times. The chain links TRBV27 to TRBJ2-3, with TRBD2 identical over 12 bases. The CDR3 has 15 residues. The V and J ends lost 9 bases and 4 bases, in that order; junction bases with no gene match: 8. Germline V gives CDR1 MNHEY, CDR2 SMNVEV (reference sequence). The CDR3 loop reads CASTTGTSGSDTQYF. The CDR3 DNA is TGTGCCAGTACTACCGGGACTAGCGGGTCAGATACGCAGTATTTT.

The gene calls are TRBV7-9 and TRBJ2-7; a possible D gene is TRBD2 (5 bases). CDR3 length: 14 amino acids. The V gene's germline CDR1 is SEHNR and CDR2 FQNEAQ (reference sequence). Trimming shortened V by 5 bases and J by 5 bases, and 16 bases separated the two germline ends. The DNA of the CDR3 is TGTGCCAGCAGCCGTAGCGACGAGGGAGACGAGCAGTACGTC. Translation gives CASSRSDEGDEQYV.

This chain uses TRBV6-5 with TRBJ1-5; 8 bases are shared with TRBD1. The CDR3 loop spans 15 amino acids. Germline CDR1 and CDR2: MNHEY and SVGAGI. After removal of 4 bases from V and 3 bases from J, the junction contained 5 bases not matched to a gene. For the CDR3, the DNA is TGTGCCAGCAGTTGGACAGGGCCCCACAATCAGCCCCAGCATTTT. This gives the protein CASSWTGPHNQPQHF.

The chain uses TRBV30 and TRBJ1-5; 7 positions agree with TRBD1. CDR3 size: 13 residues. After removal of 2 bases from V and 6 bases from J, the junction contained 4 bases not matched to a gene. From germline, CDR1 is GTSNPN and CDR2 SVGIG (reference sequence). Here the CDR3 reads CAWSTGEFQPQHF. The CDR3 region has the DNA TGTGCCTGGAGTACAGGGGAATTTCAGCCCCAGCATTTT.

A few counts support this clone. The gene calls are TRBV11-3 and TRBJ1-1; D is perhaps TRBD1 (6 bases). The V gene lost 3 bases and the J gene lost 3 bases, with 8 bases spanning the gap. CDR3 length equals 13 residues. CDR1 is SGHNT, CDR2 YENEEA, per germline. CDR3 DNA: TGTGCCAGCAGCTTTTACAGGGACACTGAAGCTTTCTTT. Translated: CASSFYRDTEAFF. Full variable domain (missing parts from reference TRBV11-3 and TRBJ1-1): EAGVVQSPRYKIIEKKQPVAFWCNPISGHNTLYWYLQNLGQGPELLIRYENEEAVDDSQLPKDRFSAERLKGVDSTLKIQPAELGDSAVYLCASSFYRDTEAFFGQGTRLTVV.

The CDR3 sequence: CASSISGQGAYEQYF. CDR3 nucleotide sequence: TGTGCCAGTAGTATCTCCGGACAGGGGGCCTACGAGCAGTACTTC. The chain is built from TRBV19 and TRBJ2-5; 10 nucleotides line up with TRBD1. The DNA end is more similar to TRBJ2-7, so the J call may be wrong. This CDR3 contains 15 residues. In germline, CDR1 is LNHDA, CDR2 SQIVND (reference sequence).

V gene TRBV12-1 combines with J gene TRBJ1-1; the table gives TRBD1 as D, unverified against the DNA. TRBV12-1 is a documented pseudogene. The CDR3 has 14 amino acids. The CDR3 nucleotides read TGTGCCAGCACTCCCGGACAGGCGAACACTGAAGCTTTCTTT. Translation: CASTPGQANTEAFF.

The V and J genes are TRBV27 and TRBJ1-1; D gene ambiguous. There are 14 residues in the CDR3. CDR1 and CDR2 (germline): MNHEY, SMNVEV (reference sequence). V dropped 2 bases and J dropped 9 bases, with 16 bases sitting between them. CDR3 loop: CASSLHTRGGQAFF. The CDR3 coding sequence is TGTGCCAGCAGTTTACATACCCGGGGAGGTCAAGCTTTCTTT.

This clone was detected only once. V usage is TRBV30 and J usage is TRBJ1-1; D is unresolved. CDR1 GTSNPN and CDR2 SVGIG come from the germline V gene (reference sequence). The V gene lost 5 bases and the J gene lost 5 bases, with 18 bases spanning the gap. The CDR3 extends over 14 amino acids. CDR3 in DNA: TGTGCCTGGGTCCGTGAGGTGATGTGGACTGAAGCTTTCTTT. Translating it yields CAWVREVMWTEAFF.

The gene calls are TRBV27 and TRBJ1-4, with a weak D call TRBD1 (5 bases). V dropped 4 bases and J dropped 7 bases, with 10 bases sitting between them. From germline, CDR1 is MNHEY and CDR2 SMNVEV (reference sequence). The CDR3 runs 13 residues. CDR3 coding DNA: TGTGCCAGCAGTTCCAGGGTCGGTGAAAAACTGTTTTTT. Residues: CASSSRVGEKLFF.

The CDR3 here is CASSYGRVDEQYF. Written as DNA, the CDR3 is TGTGCCAGCAGTTACGGGAGGGTCGACGAGCAGTACTTC. This chain joins TRBV6-5 and TRBJ2-7, with 7 bases fitting TRBD2. After removal of 2 bases from V and 5 bases from J, the junction contained 3 bases not matched to a gene. Germline values: CDR1 MNHEY, CDR2 SVGAGI. This CDR3 region has 13 residues.

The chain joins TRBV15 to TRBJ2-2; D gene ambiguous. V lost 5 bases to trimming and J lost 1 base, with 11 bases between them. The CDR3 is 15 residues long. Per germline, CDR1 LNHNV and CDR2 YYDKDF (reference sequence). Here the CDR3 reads CATSPRGGNTGELFF. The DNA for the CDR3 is TGTGCCACCAGCCCAAGAGGTGGGAACACCGGGGAGCTGTTTTTT.

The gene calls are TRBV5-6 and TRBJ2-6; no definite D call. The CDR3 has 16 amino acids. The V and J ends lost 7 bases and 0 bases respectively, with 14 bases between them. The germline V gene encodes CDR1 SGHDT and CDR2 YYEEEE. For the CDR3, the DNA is TGTGCCAGCGAATTGACGGGTTTCTCTGGGGCCAACGTCCTGACTTTC. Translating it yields CASELTGFSGANVLTF.

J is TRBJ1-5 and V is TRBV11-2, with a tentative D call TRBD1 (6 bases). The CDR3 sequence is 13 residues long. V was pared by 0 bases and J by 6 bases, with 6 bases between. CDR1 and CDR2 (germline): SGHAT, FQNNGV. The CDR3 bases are TGTGCCAGCAGCTTAGACAGGGGTCAGCCCCAGCATTTT. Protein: CASSLDRGQPQHF.

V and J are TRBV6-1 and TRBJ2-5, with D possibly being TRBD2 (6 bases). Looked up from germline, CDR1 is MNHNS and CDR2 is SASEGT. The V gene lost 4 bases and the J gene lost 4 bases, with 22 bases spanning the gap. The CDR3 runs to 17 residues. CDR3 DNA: TGTGCCAGCAGTGGGGGACTCCATGGGCTAACAATAGAGACCCAGTACTTC. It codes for CASSGGLHGLTIETQYF.

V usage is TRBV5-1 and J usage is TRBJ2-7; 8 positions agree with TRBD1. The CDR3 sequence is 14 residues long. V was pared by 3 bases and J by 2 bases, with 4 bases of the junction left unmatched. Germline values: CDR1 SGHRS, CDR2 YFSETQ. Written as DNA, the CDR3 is TGCGCCAGCAGCTCAGGACAGGGCCCCTACGAGCAGTACGTC. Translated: CASSSGQGPYEQYV.

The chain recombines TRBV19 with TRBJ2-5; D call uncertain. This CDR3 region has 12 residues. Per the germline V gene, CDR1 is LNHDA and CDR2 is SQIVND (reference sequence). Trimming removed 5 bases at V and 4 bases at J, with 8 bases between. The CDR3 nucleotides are TGTGCCAGTAGTCCCCCCGGAGAGACCCAGTACTTC. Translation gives CASSPPGETQYF. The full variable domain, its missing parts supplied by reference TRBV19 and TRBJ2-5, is DGGITQSPKYLFRKEGQNVTLSCEQNLNHDAMYWYRQDPGQGLRLIYYSQIVNDFQKGDIAEGYSVSREKKESFPLTVTSAQKNPTAFYLCASSPPGETQYFGPGTRLLVL.

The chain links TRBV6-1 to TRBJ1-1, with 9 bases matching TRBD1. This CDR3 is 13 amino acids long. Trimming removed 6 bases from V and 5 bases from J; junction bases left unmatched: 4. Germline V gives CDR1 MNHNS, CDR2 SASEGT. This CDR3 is CASRRQGETEAFF. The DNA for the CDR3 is TGTGCCAGCAGGCGACAGGGGGAAACTGAAGCTTTCTTT.

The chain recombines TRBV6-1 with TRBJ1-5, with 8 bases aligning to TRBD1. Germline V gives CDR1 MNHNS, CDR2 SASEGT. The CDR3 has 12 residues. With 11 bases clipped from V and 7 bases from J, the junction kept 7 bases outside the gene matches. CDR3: CAGRTGYQPQHF. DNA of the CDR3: TGTGCCGGAAGGACAGGGTACCAGCCCCAGCATTTT.

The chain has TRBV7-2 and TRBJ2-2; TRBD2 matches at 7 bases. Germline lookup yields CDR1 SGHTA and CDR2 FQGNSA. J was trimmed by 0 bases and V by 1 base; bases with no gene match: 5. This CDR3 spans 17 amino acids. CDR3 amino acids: CASSLVVGRANTGELFF. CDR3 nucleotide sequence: TGTGCCAGCAGCTTAGTCGTGGGGAGGGCGAACACCGGGGAGCTGTTTTTT.

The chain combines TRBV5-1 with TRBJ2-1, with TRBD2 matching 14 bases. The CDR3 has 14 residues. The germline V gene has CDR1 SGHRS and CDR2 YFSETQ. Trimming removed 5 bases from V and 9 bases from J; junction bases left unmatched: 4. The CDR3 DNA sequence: TGCGCCAGCAGGGGGACTAGCGGGGGTTTTGAGCAGTTCTTC. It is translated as CASRGTSGGFEQFF.

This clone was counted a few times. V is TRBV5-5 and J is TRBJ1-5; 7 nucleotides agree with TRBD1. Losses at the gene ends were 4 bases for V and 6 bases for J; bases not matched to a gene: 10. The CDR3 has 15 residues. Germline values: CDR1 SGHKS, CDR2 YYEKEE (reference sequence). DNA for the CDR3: TGTGCCAGCAGCACCCAGACAGGGCTAGGTCAGCCCCAGCATTTT. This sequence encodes CASSTQTGLGQPQHF. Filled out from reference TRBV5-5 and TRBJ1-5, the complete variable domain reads DAGVTQSPTHLIKTRGQQVTLRCSPISGHKSVSWYQQVLGQGPQFIFQYYEKEERGRGNFPDRFSARQFPNYSSELNVNALLLGDSALYLCASSTQTGLGQPQHFGDGTRLSIL.

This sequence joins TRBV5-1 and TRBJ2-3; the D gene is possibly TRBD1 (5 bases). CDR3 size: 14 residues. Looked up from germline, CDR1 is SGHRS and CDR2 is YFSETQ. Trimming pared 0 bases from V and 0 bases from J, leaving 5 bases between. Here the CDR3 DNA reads TGCGCCAGCAGCTTGGGACAGAGCACAGATACGCAGTATTTT. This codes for CASSLGQSTDTQYF.